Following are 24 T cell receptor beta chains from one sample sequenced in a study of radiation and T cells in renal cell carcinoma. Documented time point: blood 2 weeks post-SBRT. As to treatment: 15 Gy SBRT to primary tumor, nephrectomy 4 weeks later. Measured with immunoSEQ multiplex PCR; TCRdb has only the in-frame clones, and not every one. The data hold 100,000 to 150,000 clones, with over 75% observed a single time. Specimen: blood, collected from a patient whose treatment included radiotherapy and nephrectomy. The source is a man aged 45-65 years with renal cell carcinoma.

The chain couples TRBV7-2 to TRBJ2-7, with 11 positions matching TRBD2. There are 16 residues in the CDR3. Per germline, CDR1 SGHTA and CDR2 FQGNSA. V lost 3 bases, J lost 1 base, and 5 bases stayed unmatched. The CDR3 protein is CASSLTRLAGSYEQYF. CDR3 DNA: TGTGCCAGCAGCTTGACAAGACTAGCGGGATCCTACGAGCAGTACTTC.

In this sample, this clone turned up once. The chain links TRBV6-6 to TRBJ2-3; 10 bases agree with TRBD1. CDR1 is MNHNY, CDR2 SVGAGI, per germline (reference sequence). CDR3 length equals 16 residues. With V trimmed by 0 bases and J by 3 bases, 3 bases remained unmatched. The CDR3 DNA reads TGTGCCAGCAGTTACTCGAGGGACAGGGGTACAGATACGCAGTATTTT. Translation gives CASSYSRDRGTDTQYF.

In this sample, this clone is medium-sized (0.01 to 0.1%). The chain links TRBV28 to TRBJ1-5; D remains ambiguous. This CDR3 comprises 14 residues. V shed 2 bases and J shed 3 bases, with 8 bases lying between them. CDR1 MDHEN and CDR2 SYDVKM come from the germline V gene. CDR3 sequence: CASSLGSLNQPQHF. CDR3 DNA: TGTGCCAGCAGTTTAGGGAGTCTCAATCAGCCCCAGCATTTT.

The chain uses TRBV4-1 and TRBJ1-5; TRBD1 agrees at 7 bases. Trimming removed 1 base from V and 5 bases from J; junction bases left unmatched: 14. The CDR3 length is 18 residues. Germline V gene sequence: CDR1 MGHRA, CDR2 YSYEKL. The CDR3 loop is CASSQGDNRGEYYQPQHF. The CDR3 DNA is TGCGCCAGCAGCCAAGGGGACAACAGGGGAGAGTATTATCAGCCCCAGCATTTT.

The CDR3, as DNA: TGTGCCAGCAGCTTTTCCGCTAATAATTCACCCCTCCACTTT. It codes for CASSFSANNSPLHF. The J gene is TRBJ1-6, the V gene TRBV5-4; D is uncertain. The V end lost 2 bases, the J end lost 5 bases, and 8 bases lay between the germline ends. This CDR3 has 14 amino acids. Germline V gene data show CDR1 as SGHNT and CDR2 as YYREEE (reference sequence).

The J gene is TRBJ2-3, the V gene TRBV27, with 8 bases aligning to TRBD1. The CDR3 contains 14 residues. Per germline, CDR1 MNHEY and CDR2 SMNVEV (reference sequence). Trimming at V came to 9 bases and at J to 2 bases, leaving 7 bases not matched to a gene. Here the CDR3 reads CASRDRRSTDTQYF. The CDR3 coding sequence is TGTGCCAGTCGGGACAGGCGATCCACAGATACGCAGTATTTT.

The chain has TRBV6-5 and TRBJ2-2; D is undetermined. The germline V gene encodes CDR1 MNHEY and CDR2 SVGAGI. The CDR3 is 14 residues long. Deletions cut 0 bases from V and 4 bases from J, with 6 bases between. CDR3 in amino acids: CASSYSRTTGELFF. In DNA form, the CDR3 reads TGTGCCAGCAGTTACTCTCGGACCACCGGGGAGCTGTTTTTT.

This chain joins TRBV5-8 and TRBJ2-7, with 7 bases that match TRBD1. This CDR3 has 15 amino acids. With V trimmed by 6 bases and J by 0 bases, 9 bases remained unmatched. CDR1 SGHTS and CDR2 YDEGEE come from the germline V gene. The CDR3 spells CASTRTGPASYEQYF. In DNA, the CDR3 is TGTGCCAGCACCCGGACAGGCCCAGCCTCCTACGAGCAGTACTTC.

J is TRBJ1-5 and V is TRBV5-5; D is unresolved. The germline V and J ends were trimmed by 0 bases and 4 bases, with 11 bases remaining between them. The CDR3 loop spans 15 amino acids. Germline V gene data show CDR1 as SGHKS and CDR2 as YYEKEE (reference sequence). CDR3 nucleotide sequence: TGTGCCAGCAGCTTGGCCCCATGGAGTAATCAGCCCCAGCATTTT. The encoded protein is CASSLAPWSNQPQHF.

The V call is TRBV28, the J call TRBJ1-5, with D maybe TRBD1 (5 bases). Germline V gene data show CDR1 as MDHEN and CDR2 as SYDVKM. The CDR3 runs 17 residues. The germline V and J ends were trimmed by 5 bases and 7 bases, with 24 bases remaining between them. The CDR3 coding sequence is TGTGCCAGCAGTCAATTGTGGGGACTTGAAGCGGGGCAGCCCCAGCATTTT. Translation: CASSQLWGLEAGQPQHF.

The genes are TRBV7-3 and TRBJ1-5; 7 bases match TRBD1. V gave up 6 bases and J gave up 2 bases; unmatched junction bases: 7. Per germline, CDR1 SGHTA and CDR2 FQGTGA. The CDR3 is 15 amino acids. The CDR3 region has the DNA TGTGCCAGCAGACAAAGACAGGGTGGCAATCAGCCCCAGCATTTT. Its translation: CASRQRQGGNQPQHF.

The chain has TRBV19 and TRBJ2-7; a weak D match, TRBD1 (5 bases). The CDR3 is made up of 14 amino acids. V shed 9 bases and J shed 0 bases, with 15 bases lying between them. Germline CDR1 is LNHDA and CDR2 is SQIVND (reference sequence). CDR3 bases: TGTGCCAGCAGTCGCGCAGGGATCTCCTACGAGCAGTACTTC. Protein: CASSRAGISYEQYF.

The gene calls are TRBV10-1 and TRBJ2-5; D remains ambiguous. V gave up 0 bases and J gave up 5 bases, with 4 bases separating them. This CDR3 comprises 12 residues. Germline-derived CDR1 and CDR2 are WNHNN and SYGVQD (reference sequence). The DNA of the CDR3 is TGCGCCAGCAGTGAGTCCGGGGAGACCCAGTACTTC. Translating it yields CASSESGETQYF.

CDR3 region: CASSLLIAGGNEQYF. The CDR3, as DNA: TGTGCCAGCAGTTTACTTATAGCGGGAGGCAACGAGCAGTACTTC. The V and J genes are TRBV6-1 and TRBJ2-7; 10 nucleotides match TRBD2. CDR3 length: 15 amino acids. Germline lookup yields CDR1 MNHNS and CDR2 SASEGT. The V segment lost 5 bases and the J segment 5 bases; nucleotides outside the gene matches: 9.

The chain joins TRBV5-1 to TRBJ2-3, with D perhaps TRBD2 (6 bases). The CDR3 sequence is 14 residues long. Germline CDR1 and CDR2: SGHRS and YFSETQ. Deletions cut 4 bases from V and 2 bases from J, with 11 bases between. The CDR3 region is CASSVGLNTDTQYF. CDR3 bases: TGCGCCAGCAGCGTGGGACTTAACACAGATACGCAGTATTTT.

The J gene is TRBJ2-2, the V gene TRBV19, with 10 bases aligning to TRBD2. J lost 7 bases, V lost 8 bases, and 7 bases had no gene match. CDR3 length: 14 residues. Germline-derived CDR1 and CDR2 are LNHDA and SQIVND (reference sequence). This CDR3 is CASASGGANGELFF. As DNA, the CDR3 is TGTGCCAGTGCCAGCGGGGGGGCGAACGGGGAGCTGTTTTTT.

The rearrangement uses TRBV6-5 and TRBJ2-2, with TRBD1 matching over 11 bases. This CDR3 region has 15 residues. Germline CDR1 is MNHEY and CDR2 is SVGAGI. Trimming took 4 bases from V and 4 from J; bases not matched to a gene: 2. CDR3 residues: CASSWTGGVTGELFF. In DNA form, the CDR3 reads TGTGCCAGCAGTTGGACAGGGGGCGTCACCGGGGAGCTGTTTTTT.

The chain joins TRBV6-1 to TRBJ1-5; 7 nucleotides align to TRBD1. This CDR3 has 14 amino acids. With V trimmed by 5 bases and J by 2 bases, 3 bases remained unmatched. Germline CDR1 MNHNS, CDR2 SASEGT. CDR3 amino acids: CASSFTGGNQPQHF. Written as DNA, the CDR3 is TGTGCCAGCAGTTTTACAGGGGGCAATCAGCCCCAGCATTTT.

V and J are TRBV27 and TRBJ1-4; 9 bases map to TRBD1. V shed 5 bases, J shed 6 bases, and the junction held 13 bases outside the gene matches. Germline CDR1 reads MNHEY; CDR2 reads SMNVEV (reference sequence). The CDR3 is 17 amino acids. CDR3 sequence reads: CASSPQVTGTGYEKLFF. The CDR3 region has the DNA TGTGCCAGCAGTCCACAGGTTACCGGGACAGGGTATGAAAAACTGTTTTTT.

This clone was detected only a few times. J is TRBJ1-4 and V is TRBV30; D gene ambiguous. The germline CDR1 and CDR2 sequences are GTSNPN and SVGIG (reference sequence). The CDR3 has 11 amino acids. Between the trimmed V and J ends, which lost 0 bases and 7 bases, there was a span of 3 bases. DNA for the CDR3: TGTGCCTGGAGTGTCTTTGAAAAACTGTTTTTT. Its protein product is CAWSVFEKLFF. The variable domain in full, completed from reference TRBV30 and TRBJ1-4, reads SQTIHQWPATLVQPVGSPLSLECTVEGTSNPNLYWYRQAAGRGLQLLFYSVGIGQISSEVPQNLSASRPQDRQFILSSKKLLLSDSGFYLCAWSVFEKLFFGSGTQLSVL.

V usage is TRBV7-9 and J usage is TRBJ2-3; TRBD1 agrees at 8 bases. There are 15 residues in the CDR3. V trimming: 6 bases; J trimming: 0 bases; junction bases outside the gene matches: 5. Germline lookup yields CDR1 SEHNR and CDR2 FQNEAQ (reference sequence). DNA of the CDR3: TGTGCCAGCAGTGCCGGGACAGGCAGCACAGATACGCAGTATTTT. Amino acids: CASSAGTGSTDTQYF. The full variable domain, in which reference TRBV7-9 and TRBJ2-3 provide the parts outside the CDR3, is DTGVSQNPRHKITKRGQNVTFRCDPISEHNRLYWYRQTLGQGPEFLTYFQNEAQLEKSRLLSDRFSAERPKGSFSTLEIQRTEQGDSAMYLCASSAGTGSTDTQYFGPGTRLTVL.

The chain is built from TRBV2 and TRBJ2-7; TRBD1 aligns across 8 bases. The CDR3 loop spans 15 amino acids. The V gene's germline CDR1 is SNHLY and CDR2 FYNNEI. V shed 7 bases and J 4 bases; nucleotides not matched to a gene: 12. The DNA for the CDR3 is TGTGCCAGCAAGGAGAGTGGGACAGGCTTTTACGAGCAGTACTTC. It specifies CASKESGTGFYEQYF.

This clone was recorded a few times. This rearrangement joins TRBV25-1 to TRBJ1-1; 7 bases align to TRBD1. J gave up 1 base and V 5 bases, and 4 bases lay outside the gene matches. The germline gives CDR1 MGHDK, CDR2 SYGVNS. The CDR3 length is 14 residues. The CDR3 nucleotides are TGTGCCAGCAGTTGGGACAGATCGAACACTGAAGCTTTCTTT. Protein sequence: CASSWDRSNTEAFF.

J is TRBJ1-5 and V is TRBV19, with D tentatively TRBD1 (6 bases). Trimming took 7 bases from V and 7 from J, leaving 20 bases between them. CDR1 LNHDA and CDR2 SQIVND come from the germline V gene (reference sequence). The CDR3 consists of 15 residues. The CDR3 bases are TGTGCCAGTAACTCCGAGGGGGTAGTCTGGCAGCCCCAGCATTTT. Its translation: CASNSEGVVWQPQHF.